Listed here is a single T cell receptor (beta chain). This receptor's antigen is unknown. No per-base quality is available; no much larger clone lies one base away. This record belongs to a study of blood T cell repertoires in COVID-19 (dated by TCRdb to 2018 to 2021). For the wider study: Samples from collaborators originated in the United States, Italy and Spain and spanned both the acute and convalescent phases of COVID-19. Nearly every sample came with metadata listing a de-identified subject ID, COVID-19 status, age in years and sex. The repertoires were released in a freely available public database intended as a resource for research on the immune response to SARS-CoV-2. The samples were drawn from two sources: the first 160 participants of the ongoing ImmuneRACE study, and about 1,300 subjects contributed by 6 global collaborators. Where available, HLA class I and class II types were taken from metadata supplied by the sample provider and were not determined by assay-based typing. The prospective study material was composed of cDNA or gDNA derived from T cells, B-cell-depleted T cells, or PBMCs. Deeply sampled blood TCRbeta repertoires from subjects exposed to, actively infected with, or recovered from COVID-19 were included in the dataset. On the study overall, not on this receptor specifically: How much clinical and demographic metadata was included differed by source and by participant, and the metadata was provided uncurated.

The germline V gene (reference sequence) provides CDR1 LNHDA and CDR2 SQIVND. V lost 3 bases and J lost 5 bases, and the count of bases not matched to a germline gene is 6. The CDR3 sequence holds 16 residues, the cysteine and phenylalanine included. The only DNA kept is the CDR3, 48 bases in frame from the first base. The collaborating institutions used their own protocols to collect whole blood in K2EDTA tubes. For TCRbeta analysis, collaborators shipped samples in one of three forms: frozen whole blood, isolated PBMCs, or DNA extracted from either of those sample types. TCRbeta CDR3 regions were amplified from genomic DNA by means of the immunoSEQ Assay, a bias-controlled multiplex PCR. In the authors' own workflow: The number of nucleated cells in each sample was estimated by amplification of reference gene primers within the assay. To quantify the absolute abundance of each unique TCRbeta CDR3 rearrangement, sequence reads were collapsed and filtered. For each sample, productive Simpson clonality was calculated as the square root of Simpson's diversity index across productive rearrangements. TCRdb limited this immuneACCESS table to in-frame rearrangements with V and J called. A share of clones is missing; checked studies link under half to unresolved V genes, and the rest is unexplained. D and trimming were read from the DNA, whereas the V and J calls and clone size are those reported in that table. This sample holds some 260,000 clones; roughly 80% were observed only once. The top ten constitute 4% to 6% of the sample.

This TCR derives from a woman of 80 years or more with active or convalescent COVID-19. The chain employs TRBV19 and TRBJ2-2; 10 central nucleotides agree with TRBD1. The sample was peripheral blood. The CDR3 amino acid sequence is: CASSIDRGLITGELFF. The base sequence is TGTGCCAGTAGTATCGACAGGGGGCTGATAACCGGGGAGCTGTTTTTT.